This T cell receptor beta chain is drawn from a study of blood T cell repertoires in COVID-19. Study-level information: Whether acute or convalescent, the COVID-19 samples came from the United States, Italy and Spain.

The ends lost 4 bases at V and 9 bases at J; junction bases unmatched: 19. The CDR3 is 18 amino acids. Per germline, CDR1 SGHNT and CDR2 YENEEA. TCRdb's table, derived via immunoSEQ multiplex PCR, lists solely in-frame clones and lacks some. The sample yields 140,000 or so clones, roughly 84% seen once. Specimen: peripheral blood. This receptor was obtained from a man in his sixties with active or convalescent COVID-19. The V gene is TRBV11-3, the J gene TRBJ2-1, with 9 nucleotides matching TRBD1. The CDR3 loop is CASSSTKLGQGTIREQFF. The DNA of the CDR3 is TGTGCCAGCAGCTCTACTAAGCTGGGACAGGGTACGATACGTGAGCAGTTCTTC.